This entry lists 21 T cell receptor beta chains sequenced from one sample in a study of response to subunit inactivated influenza vaccine. TCRdb re-called the RT-PCR reads with MiXCR, one entry per CDR3 protein. The profile covers fewer than 400,000 distinct CDR3 sequences, with less than 25% appearing a single time and about a tenth taken by the ten largest. The source material was PBMCs from blood, sampled approximately 22 months after vaccination. All receptors derive from a man aged 50 to 69 who received an inactivated influenza vaccine.

The V gene is TRBV18, the J gene TRBJ2-7; a weak D match, TRBD1 (6 bases). The CDR3 runs 15 residues. Germline V gene data show CDR1 as KGHSH and CDR2 as LQKENI. Trimming left V 4 bases short and J 0 bases short, with 13 bases between. The CDR3 sequence is CASSLGTLSSYEQYF. For the CDR3, the DNA is TGTGCCAGCTCACTTGGGACATTAAGCTCCTACGAGCAGTACTTC.

This clonotype was observed at least ten times. The chain carries TRBV4-3 and TRBJ2-7, with a tentative D call TRBD1 (6 bases). V lost 0 bases to trimming and J lost 2 bases, with 8 bases between them. From germline, CDR1 is LGHNA and CDR2 YSLEER. The CDR3 totals 14 residues. This CDR3 reads CASSQDQGPYEQYF. CDR3 DNA sequence: TGCGCCAGCAGCCAAGACCAGGGGCCCTACGAGCAGTACTTC.

There are a few counts of this clonotype. The chain is built from TRBV11-2 and TRBJ1-4; 8 nucleotides match TRBD1. CDR1 and CDR2 from the germline V gene are SGHAT and FQNNGV. The junction had 8 bases not matched to a gene; V was cut back by 4 bases and J by 7 bases. This CDR3 has 15 amino acids. The CDR3 DNA sequence: TGTGCCAGCAGCTCCGGCCAGGGGGCACTTGAAAAACTGTTTTTT. Protein sequence: CASSSGQGALEKLFF.

This clonotype has more than one count but fewer than ten. The chain has TRBV11-2 and TRBJ2-1; perhaps TRBD2 as D (5 bases). V lost 8 bases to trimming and J lost 0 bases, with 14 bases between them. This CDR3 is built from 15 residues. CDR1 is SGHAT and CDR2 is FQNNGV in the germline V gene. The CDR3 loop is CASRTFASSYNEQFF. CDR3 in DNA: TGTGCCAGCCGGACTTTTGCAAGCTCCTACAATGAGCAGTTCTTC.

This clonotype was seen more than once but under ten times. V usage is TRBV6-2 or TRBV6-3 and J usage is TRBJ1-2, with TRBD1 matching 9 bases. CDR3 size: 15 residues. Germline lookup yields CDR1 MNHEY and CDR2 SVGEGT. V shed 8 bases and J 4 bases; nucleotides not matched to a gene: 11. CDR3 loop: CASSTGGRPSYGYTF. The CDR3 coding sequence is TGTGCCAGCTCGACAGGGGGAAGACCTAGCTATGGCTACACCTTC.

This chain joins TRBV6-5 and TRBJ1-6; no definite D call. CDR1 MNHEY and CDR2 SVGAGI come from the germline V gene. There are 15 residues in the CDR3. The germline V and J ends were trimmed by 0 bases and 10 bases, with 13 bases remaining between them. The CDR3 DNA follows: TGTGCCAGCAGTTACTCGGAATGGAATTTCTCACCCCTCCACTTT. Translated: CASSYSEWNFSPLHF.

J is TRBJ1-5 and V is TRBV28; unclear D gene. This CDR3 region has 14 residues. Germline-derived CDR1 and CDR2 are MDHEN and SYDVKM. V was trimmed by 5 bases and J by 7 bases, leaving 15 bases between them. CDR3 in DNA: TGTGCCAGCAGTACCCCTATGTCGTGGCAGCCCCAGCATTTT. It is translated as CASSTPMSWQPQHF.

At least ten counts were recorded for this clonotype. The chain links TRBV4-1 to TRBJ2-1; D remains ambiguous. V was shortened by 5 bases and J by 5 bases, with 13 bases between the two germline ends. CDR3 length equals 14 residues. Germline V CDR1 and CDR2: MGHRA, YSYEKL. This chain's CDR3 is CASSIHSADNEQFF. The CDR3 DNA follows: TGCGCCAGCAGCATACACTCAGCTGACAATGAGCAGTTCTTC.

This rearrangement joins TRBV28 to TRBJ1-1; 8 bases are a match to TRBD1. This CDR3 spans 15 amino acids. The germline gives CDR1 MDHEN, CDR2 SYDVKM. V was pared by 6 bases and J by 2 bases, with 8 bases of the junction left unmatched. CDR3 amino acids: CASRTQGAHNTEAFF. The CDR3 DNA sequence: TGTGCCAGCAGGACCCAGGGGGCCCACAACACTGAAGCTTTCTTT.

The chain's CDR3 is CASGPTGTDMDEQFF. Here the CDR3 DNA reads TGTGCTAGTGGCCCGACCGGGACTGACATGGATGAGCAGTTCTTC. This chain links TRBV12-5 with TRBJ2-1; D perhaps matches TRBD2 (6 bases). Between the trimmed V and J ends, which lost 6 bases and 8 bases, there was a span of 20 bases. The CDR3 covers 15 residues. The germline V gene has CDR1 LGHNT and CDR2 FRNRAP.

The CDR3 nucleotides are TGTGCCACCAGTGTGTCTAGCGGGAGGACAGATACGCAGTATTTT. Its translation is CATSVSSGRTDTQYF. This rearrangement joins TRBV24-1 to TRBJ2-3, with TRBD2 matching 11 bases. Per the germline V gene, CDR1 is KGHDR and CDR2 is SFDVKD. After removal of 5 bases from V and 3 bases from J, the junction contained 3 bases not matched to a gene. This CDR3 spans 15 amino acids.

This clonotype showed up just a few times. The chain joins TRBV5-1 to TRBJ2-2; tentatively, D is TRBD1 or TRBD2 (5 bases each). Trimming cost V 0 bases and J 5 bases, with 11 bases left between them. CDR1 is SGHRS, CDR2 YFSETQ, per germline. The CDR3 consists of 15 residues. The CDR3 DNA reads TGCGCCAGCAGCTTGGAGGGACGGTGGACCGGGGAGCTGTTTTTT. It translates to CASSLEGRWTGELFF.

This clonotype appeared many times. The rearrangement uses TRBV27 and TRBJ1-1, with 7 bases aligning to TRBD1. Germline V CDR1 and CDR2: MNHEY, SMNVEV (reference sequence). With V trimmed by 5 bases and J by 3 bases, 15 bases remained unmatched. This CDR3 is 17 amino acids long. The CDR3, as DNA: TGTGCCAGCAGTCCAATCCCAGGGGGATCATATGACACTGAAGCTTTCTTT. Residues: CASSPIPGGSYDTEAFF.

This clonotype was counted between two and nine times. The chain uses TRBV7-2 and TRBJ1-2; D is uncertain. Trimming shortened V by 5 bases and J by 5 bases, and 9 bases separated the two germline ends. Germline loops: CDR1 SGHTA, CDR2 FQGNSA. The CDR3 runs to 12 residues. The CDR3 nucleotides are TGTGCCAGCAGCCTGGGGATGTATGGCTACACCTTC. Translated, it gives CASSLGMYGYTF.

This clonotype has only a few counts. V usage is TRBV24-1 and J usage is TRBJ2-3, with TRBD2 identical over 14 bases. V lost 0 bases and J lost 3; bases outside the gene matches: 4. CDR1 KGHDR and CDR2 SFDVKD come from the germline V gene. This CDR3 has 18 residues. CDR3 in amino acids: CATSDLHGTSGSTDTQYF. CDR3 sequence (DNA): TGTGCCACCAGTGATTTGCATGGGACTAGCGGGAGTACAGATACGCAGTATTTT.

This clonotype was counted between two and nine times. This sequence joins TRBV4-1 and TRBJ2-5; tentatively, D is TRBD1 (6 bases). The CDR3 length is 14 residues. The germline CDR1 and CDR2 sequences are MGHRA and YSYEKL. V was clipped by 4 bases and J by 3 bases, with 12 bases between them. In nucleotides, the CDR3 is TGCGCCAGCAGCCCCTATACAGGGAAAGAGACCCAGTACTTC. Its protein product is CASSPYTGKETQYF.

The chain employs TRBV4-1 and TRBJ1-5; no reliable D call. V lost 0 bases to trimming and J lost 6 bases, with 9 bases between them. Per germline, CDR1 MGHRA and CDR2 YSYEKL. The CDR3 extends over 14 amino acids. The CDR3 here is CASSQDRTGQPQHF. As DNA, the CDR3 is TGCGCCAGCAGCCAAGACAGGACGGGTCAGCCCCAGCATTTT.

This clonotype was counted only a few times. The rearrangement uses TRBV7-2 and TRBJ1-2; no clear D. This CDR3 has 14 residues. V was shortened by 0 bases and J by 0 bases, with 5 bases between the two germline ends. Germline V lookup: CDR1 SGHTA, CDR2 FQGNSA. CDR3 DNA: TGTGCCAGCAGCTTAGCCTCTTCTAACTATGGCTACACCTTC. Translated, it gives CASSLASSNYGYTF.

The chain is built from TRBV27 and TRBJ1-6, with TRBD1 as a possible D gene (5 bases). Germline V gene data show CDR1 as MNHEY and CDR2 as SMNVEV (reference sequence). CDR3 size: 14 residues. Trimming removed 6 bases at V and 9 bases at J, with 15 bases between. CDR3 loop: CASSLGPSPSPLHF. The CDR3 DNA reads TGTGCCAGCAGCTTGGGACCCTCCCCTTCACCCCTCCACTTT.

This clonotype was counted only a few times. The genes are TRBV28 and TRBJ2-3; 7 positions agree with TRBD1. Per the germline V gene, CDR1 is MDHEN and CDR2 is SYDVKM. CDR3 length equals 15 residues. V shed 6 bases, J shed 0 bases, and the junction held 6 bases outside the gene matches. The chain's CDR3 is CASSLGQVSTDTQYF. CDR3 coding DNA: TGTGCCAGCAGCCTCGGACAGGTTAGCACAGATACGCAGTATTTT. Drawing the rest from reference TRBV28 and TRBJ2-3, the complete variable domain is DVKVTQSSRYLVKRTGEKVFLECVQDMDHENMFWYRQDPGLGLRLIYFSYDVKMKEKGDIPEGYSVSREKKERFSLILESASTNQTSMYLCASSLGQVSTDTQYFGPGTRLTVL.

This sequence joins TRBV9 and TRBJ2-2, with a weak D call TRBD2 (6 bases). In germline, CDR1 is SGDLS, CDR2 YYNGEE. The CDR3 sequence is 16 residues long. V was clipped by 7 bases and J by 0 bases, with 16 bases between them. CDR3 amino acids: CASAPGGGANTGELFF. CDR3 DNA sequence: TGTGCCAGCGCCCCCGGCGGCGGGGCGAACACCGGGGAGCTGTTTTTT. The whole variable domain, remainder taken from reference TRBV9 and TRBJ2-2, is DSGVTQTPKHLITATGQRVTLRCSPRSGDLSVYWYQQSLDQGLQFLIQYYNGEERAKGNILERFSAQQFPDLHSELNLSSLELGDSALYFCASAPGGGANTGELFFGEGSRLTVL.